This entry lists 5 T cell receptor beta chains sequenced from one sample in a study of human T cells and chemical hapten exposure. Time point defined: patch test 3, about 24 weeks after DPC sensitization. Treatment given: therapeutic diphenylcyclopropenone sensitization with weekly scalp DPC. TCRdb re-called the RACE reads with MiXCR, one entry per CDR3 protein. The repertoire holds 100,000 to 150,000 distinct CDR3 sequences, with 11% as singletons. The sequenced sample was whole blood, obtained in connection with sensitization to the hapten diphenylcyclopropenone (DPC). The receptors shown here come from a woman in her 50s with alopecia areata. Some clones in this sample may be carry-over from other donors' samples.

The chain recombines TRBV7-9 with TRBJ1-1; 8 bases are shared with TRBD1. The CDR3 has 11 amino acids. Trimming removed 4 bases from V and 10 bases from J; junction bases left unmatched: 2. Per germline, CDR1 SEHNR and CDR2 FQNEAQ (reference sequence). CDR3 sequence: CASSSDRGAFF. Written as DNA, the CDR3 is TGTGCCAGCAGCTCTGACAGGGGAGCTTTCTTT.

There are a few counts of this clonotype. This sequence joins TRBV14 and TRBJ1-5; perhaps TRBD1 as D (5 bases). The CDR3 has 13 residues. Germline V gene sequence: CDR1 SGHDN, CDR2 FVKESK. Trimming cost V 0 bases and J 7 bases, with 7 bases left between them. CDR3 loop: CASSQEQGQPQHF. CDR3 DNA: TGTGCCAGCAGCCAAGAGCAGGGACAGCCCCAGCATTTT.

This sequence joins TRBV7-6 and TRBJ2-3; D is undetermined. Deletions cut 2 bases from V and 0 bases from J, with 9 bases between. CDR3 length: 15 residues. Germline V gene sequence: CDR1 SGHVS, CDR2 FNYEAQ. CDR3 residues: CASSLSDGSTDTQYF. In DNA form, the CDR3 reads TGTGCCAGCAGCTTATCTGACGGAAGCACAGATACGCAGTATTTT.

Here the CDR3 reads CASGLRGSEQYF. The CDR3, as DNA: TGTGCCAGCGGCCTTAGAGGGTCTGAGCAGTACTTC. The rearrangement joins TRBV2 to TRBJ2-7, with a tentative D call TRBD2 (5 bases). The CDR3 sequence is 12 residues long. Germline CDR1 and CDR2: SNHLY and FYNNEI. V shed 8 bases and J shed 7 bases, with 15 bases lying between them.

The chain joins TRBV6-1 to TRBJ1-2; D might be TRBD1 (5 bases). This CDR3 region has 13 residues. Trimming stripped 3 bases from V and 4 bases from J, with 9 bases between. Germline CDR1 MNHNS, CDR2 SASEGT. The CDR3 DNA is TGTGCCAGCAGTGAGGGGGGTGGCTATGGCTACACCTTC. Translating gives CASSEGGGYGYTF.